The 27 T cell receptor beta chains below all came from one sample that was sequenced in a study of cytomegalovirus exposure and HLA in healthy donors. The PCR had 60 Vbeta and 13 Jbeta primers. The table came from immunoSEQ multiplex PCR; TCRdb's copy has only in-frame clones and leaves some out. The repertoire holds more than 90,000 clones, with roughly 71% as singletons. The sequencing input was PBMCs. These receptors were collected from a man between 45 and 60 years old in good health and CMV-seronegative.

The chain carries TRBV6-5 and TRBJ1-2, with D tentatively TRBD1 (6 bases). The V end was cut by 9 bases, the J end by 0 bases, with 8 bases between. The CDR3 contains 12 residues. In germline, CDR1 is MNHEY, CDR2 SVGAGI. Here the CDR3 reads CASYRANYGYTF. The CDR3 DNA reads TGTGCCAGTTACAGGGCTAACTATGGCTACACCTTC.

V usage is TRBV7-2 and J usage is TRBJ1-2, with a weak D call TRBD1 (6 bases). V lost 5 bases and J lost 7, with 20 bases in between. Germline loops: CDR1 SGHTA, CDR2 FQGNSA. The CDR3 has 15 residues. The CDR3 DNA sequence: TGTGCCAGCAGCCCGGACGGGGGGGGGCGAGGTGGCTACACCTTC. Its translation: CASSPDGGGRGGYTF.

A few counts support this clone. The V and J genes are TRBV15 and TRBJ1-4; 7 positions agree with TRBD1. CDR3 length equals 15 residues. V gave up 2 bases and J gave up 3 bases; unmatched junction bases: 3. Germline values: CDR1 LNHNV, CDR2 YYDKDF (reference sequence). CDR3: CATSRRDSPNEKLFF. Written as DNA, the CDR3 is TGTGCCACCAGCAGAAGGGACAGCCCTAATGAAAAACTGTTTTTT.

This sequence joins TRBV19 and TRBJ2-5; 11 nucleotides agree with TRBD1. The end of the DNA aligns better with TRBJ2-7, so the J call may be wrong. Germline assignment: CDR1 LNHDA and CDR2 SQIVND (reference sequence). The CDR3 consists of 15 residues. This CDR3 reads CASSQDRGPTYEQYF. The CDR3 DNA is TGTGCCAGTAGTCAGGACAGGGGGCCCACCTACGAGCAGTACTTC.

V gene TRBV6-1 combines with J gene TRBJ2-7; no definite D call. Trimming stripped 0 bases from V and 9 bases from J, with 9 bases between. Germline V lookup: CDR1 MNHNS, CDR2 SASEGT. The CDR3 loop spans 12 amino acids. CDR3 protein: CASSEALIVQYF. Here the CDR3 DNA reads TGTGCCAGCAGTGAAGCGCTTATAGTGCAGTACTTC.

In the case of this clone: A junction boundary mismatches the germline segment, possibly from a read error. The chain recombines TRBV18 with TRBJ2-6; 7 nucleotides agree with TRBD1. CDR1 and CDR2 (germline): KGHSH, LQKENI. CDR3 length: 15 residues. In DNA, the CDR3 is TGTGCCAGCTCACCAATATCCACAGGGGACAACGTCCTGACTTTC. It encodes CASSPISTGDNVLTF. The whole variable domain, filled in from reference TRBV18 and TRBJ2-6, reads NAGVMQNPRHLVRRRGQEARLRCSPMKGHSHVYWYRQLPEEGLKFMVYLQKENIIDESGMPKERFSAEFPKEGPSILRIQQVVRGDSAAYFCASSPISTGDNVLTFGAGSRLTVL.

This rearrangement joins TRBV29-1 to TRBJ1-1, with TRBD1 matching over 9 bases. The V gene's germline CDR1 is SQVTM and CDR2 ANQGSEA. The CDR3 runs 12 residues. V gave up 7 bases and J gave up 7 bases; unmatched junction bases: 7. DNA for the CDR3: TGCAGCGCCCGGGACAGGGTGGGTGAAGCTTTCTTT. Residues: CSARDRVGEAFF.

The V gene is TRBV15, the J gene TRBJ2-3; a weak D match, TRBD1 (5 bases). V lost 0 bases and J 4 bases, leaving 11 bases between the germline ends. The germline gives CDR1 LNHNV, CDR2 YYDKDF (reference sequence). This CDR3 is 15 amino acids long. CDR3 bases: TGTGCCACCAGCAGAGATAGGGGTACCGCAGATACGCAGTATTTT. The encoded protein is CATSRDRGTADTQYF.

This clone was counted only a few times. The genes are TRBV11-2 and TRBJ1-4, with TRBD1 as a possible D gene (5 bases). V shed 5 bases and J shed 7 bases, with 14 bases lying between them. This CDR3 region has 14 residues. CDR1 SGHAT and CDR2 FQNNGV come from the germline V gene. The DNA of the CDR3 is TGTGCCAGCAGCAACTCGCGGGGGGTTGAAAAACTGTTTTTT. Protein sequence: CASSNSRGVEKLFF. Complete variable domain (other parts from reference TRBV11-2 and TRBJ1-4): EAGVAQSPRYKIIEKRQSVAFWCNPISGHATLYWYQQILGQGPKLLIQFQNNGVVDDSQLPKDRFSAERLKGVDSTLKIQPAKLEDSAVYLCASSNSRGVEKLFFGSGTQLSVL.

The chain combines TRBV19 with TRBJ2-1; possibly TRBD2 for D (6 bases). Germline-derived CDR1 and CDR2 are LNHDA and SQIVND (reference sequence). CDR3 length equals 15 residues. V lost 4 bases, J lost 0 bases, and 10 bases lay in between. The CDR3 region has the DNA TGTGCCAGTAGTACTCTAGCGAGCTCCTACAATGAGCAGTTCTTC. Protein sequence: CASSTLASSYNEQFF. Drawing the rest from reference TRBV19 and TRBJ2-1, the complete variable domain is DGGITQSPKYLFRKEGQNVTLSCEQNLNHDAMYWYRQDPGQGLRLIYYSQIVNDFQKGDIAEGYSVSREKKESFPLTVTSAQKNPTAFYLCASSTLASSYNEQFFGPGTRLTVL.

V usage is TRBV7-9 and J usage is TRBJ2-7; weak D call: TRBD2 (6 bases). The CDR3 runs to 14 residues. The V end lost 5 bases, the J end lost 7 bases, and 18 bases lay between the germline ends. Germline V gives CDR1 SEHNR, CDR2 FQNEAQ (reference sequence). CDR3 loop: CASSLESGVGEQYF. The CDR3, as DNA: TGTGCCAGCAGCCTCGAATCGGGGGTGGGAGAGCAGTACTTC.

This chain uses TRBV6-5 with TRBJ1-1, with D perhaps matching TRBD1 (5 bases). CDR3 size: 15 residues. The V end lost 1 base, the J end lost 1 base, and 10 bases lay between the germline ends. Germline lookup yields CDR1 MNHEY and CDR2 SVGAGI. CDR3 in DNA: TGTGCCAGCAGTTACTTAGGCAGGGCGAACACTGAAGCTTTCTTT. Protein product: CASSYLGRANTEAFF.

The rearrangement uses TRBV7-2 and TRBJ1-3; TRBD1 matches at 7 bases. This CDR3 contains 18 residues. The germline V gene has CDR1 SGHTA and CDR2 FQGNSA. Unmatched junction bases numbered 13, after V lost 5 bases and J lost 0 bases. CDR3: CASSAQGTGSSSGNTIYF. DNA for the CDR3: TGTGCCAGCAGCGCACAGGGGACGGGGAGTAGCTCTGGAAACACCATATATTTT. The full variable domain, rest sourced from reference TRBV7-2 and TRBJ1-3, is GAGVSQSPSNKVTEKGKDVELRCDPISGHTALYWYRQSLGQGLEFLIYFQGNSAPDKSGLPSDRFSAERTGGSVSTLTIQRTQQEDSAVYLCASSAQGTGSSSGNTIYFGEGSWLTVV.

The J gene is TRBJ2-4, the V gene TRBV7-2; 7 nucleotides agree with TRBD1. The CDR3 has 14 residues. J gave up 7 bases and V 1 base, and 4 bases lay outside the gene matches. Per the germline V gene, CDR1 is SGHTA and CDR2 is FQGNSA. Here the CDR3 reads CASSLVGGKNIQYF. CDR3 nucleotides: TGTGCCAGCAGCTTAGTAGGGGGCAAGAACATTCAGTACTTC.

This clone was seen once. The chain uses TRBV5-1 and TRBJ2-5; 15 nucleotides match TRBD2. This CDR3 has 16 amino acids. The germline V gene has CDR1 SGHRS and CDR2 YFSETQ. J gave up 1 base and V 5 bases, and 3 bases lay outside the gene matches. CDR3 DNA: TGCGCCAGCAGTCAGGGACTAGCGGGGGGCCAAGAGACCCAGTACTTC. Translating gives CASSQGLAGGQETQYF.

This clone appeared once. The V gene is TRBV28, the J gene TRBJ2-1; tentatively, D is TRBD1 (5 bases). This CDR3 contains 12 residues. Trimming took 6 bases from V and 9 from J, leaving 12 bases between them. In germline, CDR1 is MDHEN, CDR2 SYDVKM. The CDR3 region has the DNA TGTGCCAGCAGCCATCCAGGGCTTGAGCAGTTCTTC. Translating it yields CASSHPGLEQFF.

The rearrangement joins TRBV5-8 to TRBJ1-5; perhaps TRBD1 as D (5 bases). The CDR3 consists of 18 residues. Germline assignment: CDR1 SGHTS and CDR2 YDEGEE. V dropped 0 bases and J dropped 2 bases, with 18 bases sitting between them. The CDR3 region has the DNA TGTGCCAGCAGCTTGGAAGGGGCGGCGATTACCGGCAATCAGCCCCAGCATTTT. Its translation: CASSLEGAAITGNQPQHF. Complete variable domain (other parts from reference TRBV5-8 and TRBJ1-5): EAGVTQSPTHLIKTRGQQATLRCSPISGHTSVYWYQQALGLGLQFLLWYDEGEERNRGNFPPRFSGRQFPNYSSELNVNALELEDSALYLCASSLEGAAITGNQPQHFGDGTRLSIL.

The chain is built from TRBV2 and TRBJ1-5, with D unresolved. Trimming removed 4 bases at V and 0 bases at J, with 4 bases between. The germline CDR1 and CDR2 sequences are SNHLY and FYNNEI. This CDR3 is built from 13 residues. DNA of the CDR3: TGTGCCAGCAGTGCCCATAGCAATCAGCCCCAGCATTTT. It codes for CASSAHSNQPQHF.

This chain joins TRBV29-1 and TRBJ2-7; unclear D gene. The CDR3 is 12 amino acids. V was clipped by 4 bases and J by 4 bases, with 11 bases between them. CDR1 and CDR2 (germline): SQVTM, ANQGSEA. The CDR3 DNA sequence: TGCAGCGTTGCCTCTGAGCCATACGAGCAGTACTTC. Protein sequence: CSVASEPYEQYF.

This rearrangement joins TRBV30 to TRBJ1-1; 9 nucleotides match TRBD1. After removal of 7 bases from V and 3 bases from J, the junction contained 9 bases not matched to a gene. The CDR3 is 14 residues long. CDR1 and CDR2 from the germline V gene are GTSNPN and SVGIG (reference sequence). The CDR3 bases are TGTGCCTCGGACAGGGGATCAGCGGACACTGAAGCTTTCTTT. Protein product: CASDRGSADTEAFF. Full variable domain (rest looked up from reference TRBV30 and TRBJ1-1): SQTIHQWPATLVQPVGSPLSLECTVEGTSNPNLYWYRQAAGRGLQLLFYSVGIGQISSEVPQNLSASRPQDRQFILSSKKLLLSDSGFYLCASDRGSADTEAFFGQGTRLTVV.

V gene TRBV7-2 combines with J gene TRBJ2-2; 9 bases fit TRBD2. Germline trimming cut 5 bases from V and 6 bases from J; bases unmatched to any gene: 7. Germline V CDR1 and CDR2: SGHTA, FQGNSA. CDR3 size: 15 residues. The CDR3 nucleotides are TGTGCCAGCAGCCGACGGGAGCGGGAGGCCGGGGAGCTGTTTTTT. Its translation is CASSRREREAGELFF.

This chain joins TRBV7-2 and TRBJ1-3; possible D gene TRBD1, 5 bases. From germline, CDR1 is SGHTA and CDR2 FQGNSA. CDR3 length: 16 amino acids. Trimming left V 1 base short and J 1 base short, with 11 bases between. CDR3 DNA sequence: TGTGCCAGCAGCTTAGGCTGGGGGAGGTCTGGAAACACCATATATTTT. Its protein is CASSLGWGRSGNTIYF.

The chain employs TRBV7-2 and TRBJ2-3, with 9 bases aligning to TRBD2. CDR1 SGHTA and CDR2 FQGNSA come from the germline V gene. With 1 base clipped from V and 2 bases from J, the junction kept 4 bases outside the gene matches. The CDR3 extends over 16 amino acids. CDR3 in DNA: TGTGCCAGCAGCTTAGTAGCGGGGGCTGACACAGATACGCAGTATTTT. The encoded protein is CASSLVAGADTDTQYF. The complete variable domain, with remaining parts taken from reference TRBV7-2 and TRBJ2-3, reads GAGVSQSPSNKVTEKGKDVELRCDPISGHTALYWYRQSLGQGLEFLIYFQGNSAPDKSGLPSDRFSAERTGGSVSTLTIQRTQQEDSAVYLCASSLVAGADTDTQYFGPGTRLTVL.

The chain has TRBV4-1 and TRBJ2-7; 7 bases map to TRBD1. Germline CDR1 reads MGHRA; CDR2 reads YSYEKL. This CDR3 region has 17 residues. With V trimmed by 1 base and J by 4 bases, 13 bases remained unmatched. CDR3 sequence reads: CASSQASGPGQMYEQYF. The CDR3 DNA is TGCGCCAGCAGCCAAGCTTCCGGGCCGGGACAGATGTACGAGCAGTACTTC.

V gene TRBV5-1 combines with J gene TRBJ1-3, with TRBD1 matching 7 bases. Trimming cost V 4 bases and J 2 bases; bases outside gene matches: 3. This CDR3 has 14 residues. CDR1 is SGHRS, CDR2 YFSETQ, per germline. This chain's CDR3 is CASSLGTAGNTIYF. The CDR3 nucleotides read TGCGCCAGCAGCCTCGGGACAGCTGGAAACACCATATATTTT.

The chain is built from TRBV28 and TRBJ2-1; TRBD2 matches 9 bases. The trim removed 3 bases at V and 4 bases at J, leaving 4 bases unmatched. This CDR3 spans 15 amino acids. Germline loops: CDR1 MDHEN, CDR2 SYDVKM. In DNA, the CDR3 is TGTGCCAGCAGTTTGGGCGGGGGGGCTTACAATGAGCAGTTCTTC. The encoded protein is CASSLGGGAYNEQFF.

There are a few counts of this clone. The chain joins TRBV5-8 to TRBJ1-6; 7 bases are a match to TRBD1. CDR1 SGHTS and CDR2 YDEGEE come from the germline V gene. V dropped 5 bases and J dropped 8; count of bases not matched to a gene: 10. The CDR3 consists of 15 residues. The CDR3 DNA is TGTGCCAGCAGAGGTATGGGGACAGATTATTCACCCCTCCACTTT. Its translation: CASRGMGTDYSPLHF.